This T cell receptor beta chain was obtained from a study of T cell responses to AZD1222 COVID-19 vaccine. Study-wide results and caveats: At 160-218 and 743-854, vaccine-associated CD4 TCRs were dominant, and they spanned spike. Regions left unmutated in variants are reportedly the target of nearly half of spike-specific TCRs. Spike-specific TCR breadth and depth rose after two AZD1222 doses.

The germline V and J ends were trimmed by 1 base and 8 bases, with 11 bases remaining between them. Germline V gene lookup returns CDR1 SEHNR and CDR2 FQNEAQ (reference sequence). CDR3 length: 13 residues. On this clone itself: Its antigen is unknown.

Libraries were prepared by immunoSEQ multiplex PCR; TCRdb keeps only in-frame clonotypes and omits some of them. Seen here are about 160,000 clones, around 87% observed once, and the top ten hold approximately 4.5%. The clonotype was recovered from an adult who received the AZD1222 COVID-19 vaccine. The starting material was peripheral blood, obtained 28 days after the second AZD1222 dose. The chain carries TRBV7-9 and TRBJ1-2; D is perhaps TRBD1 (6 bases). The CDR3 sequence: CASSLGQGSGYTF. The CDR3 DNA reads TGTGCCAGCAGCTTAGGGCAGGGGTCGGGCTACACCTTC.